The clone carrying this TCR beta chain was seen more than once but under ten times. These data come from a study of shared clonotypes between healthy human individuals. Germline CDR1 is SGHRS and CDR2 is YFSETQ. The CDR3 runs to 16 residues. The trim removed 0 bases at V and 7 bases at J, leaving 8 bases unmatched. The method was immunoSEQ multiplex PCR; TCRdb's version includes in-frame clones alone and lacks a portion of them. Altogether 450,000 to 500,000 clones are present, 75% to 85% being singletons, with the ten largest covering 10% to 15%. The TCR was taken from a woman aged 40 to 50 in good health. Some clones in this sample may be carry-over from other donors' samples. Sample: PBMCs. The chain recombines TRBV5-1 with TRBJ2-3; TRBD1 matches 10 bases. As DNA, the CDR3 is TGCGCCAGCAGCTTGGCGCCGACAGGGGGCTCATATACGCAGTATTTT. It codes for CASSLAPTGGSYTQYF. Full variable domain (missing parts from reference TRBV5-1 and TRBJ2-3): KAGVTQTPRYLIKTRGQQVTLSCSPISGHRSVSWYQQTPGQGLQFLFEYFSETQRNKGNFPGRFSGRQFSNSRSEMNVSTLELGDSALYLCASSLAPTGGSYTQYFGPGTRLTVL.